This T cell receptor (beta chain) stems from a study of blood T cell repertoires in COVID-19 (dated by TCRdb to 2020 to 2021). About the investigation overall: Samples from collaborators originated in the United States, Italy and Spain and spanned both the acute and convalescent phases of COVID-19. The prospective study material was composed of cDNA or gDNA derived from T cells, B-cell-depleted T cells, or PBMCs. Deeply sampled blood TCRbeta repertoires from subjects exposed to, actively infected with, or recovered from COVID-19 were included in the dataset. The repertoires were released in a freely available public database intended as a resource for research on the immune response to SARS-CoV-2. The samples were drawn from two sources: the first 160 participants of the ongoing ImmuneRACE study, and about 1,300 subjects contributed by 6 global collaborators. Sample metadata almost always included a de-identified subject ID, COVID-19 status, age in years and sex. HLA class I and class II types, where available, came from metadata supplied by the sample provider rather than from assay-based typing. General study outcomes and caveats: The amount of clinical and demographic metadata varied by source and participant and was provided uncurated.

This clone was seen once. There is no known antigen for this receptor. No much larger clonotype is one base removed from it; base qualities were not supplied. TCRbeta CDR3 regions were amplified from genomic DNA using the immunoSEQ Assay, a bias-controlled multiplex PCR. Regarding the original processing steps: The number of nucleated cells in each sample was estimated from the amplification of reference gene primers within the assay. To quantify the absolute abundance of each unique TCRbeta CDR3 rearrangement, sequence reads were collapsed and filtered. For each sample, productive Simpson clonality was calculated as the square root of Simpson's diversity index over productive rearrangements. This immuneACCESS table, as held by TCRdb, lists in-frame sequences with V and J called but not all clones. Of the missing ones, under half trace to an unresolved V gene in checked studies; the others have no known cause. V, J and clone size derive from that table, while D and trimming were established from the DNA sequence. This sample holds around 370,000 clones; roughly 86% were observed only once. Clones ranked in the top ten supply about 7% of the sample.

One collaborating source in Seattle enrolled patients during active infection and followed them longitudinally through the course of disease. Whole blood was collected in K2EDTA tubes by collaborating institutions according to the institutions' own protocols. For TCRbeta analysis, collaborators shipped samples in one of three forms: frozen whole blood, isolated PBMCs, or DNA extracted from either of those sample types. Inclusive of the bounding cysteine and phenylalanine, the CDR3 is 12 residues long. Kept here is only the CDR3 DNA, which spans 36 bases and is read in frame from base 1. Trimming costs V 8 bases and J 5 bases, and their ends lie 13 bases apart. CDR1 and CDR2 were assigned from the germline V gene as MDHEN and SYDVKM.

This receptor was identified in a woman aged 70-85 years with COVID-19, enrolled during active disease. The sequenced material came from peripheral blood. In this chain, TRBV28 is recombined with TRBJ2-7, and TRBD1 may be the D gene, going by 6 matching bases. The CDR3 sequence is CASLRGFDEQYF. The base sequence is TGTGCCAGCCTCAGGGGTTTCGACGAGCAGTACTTC.